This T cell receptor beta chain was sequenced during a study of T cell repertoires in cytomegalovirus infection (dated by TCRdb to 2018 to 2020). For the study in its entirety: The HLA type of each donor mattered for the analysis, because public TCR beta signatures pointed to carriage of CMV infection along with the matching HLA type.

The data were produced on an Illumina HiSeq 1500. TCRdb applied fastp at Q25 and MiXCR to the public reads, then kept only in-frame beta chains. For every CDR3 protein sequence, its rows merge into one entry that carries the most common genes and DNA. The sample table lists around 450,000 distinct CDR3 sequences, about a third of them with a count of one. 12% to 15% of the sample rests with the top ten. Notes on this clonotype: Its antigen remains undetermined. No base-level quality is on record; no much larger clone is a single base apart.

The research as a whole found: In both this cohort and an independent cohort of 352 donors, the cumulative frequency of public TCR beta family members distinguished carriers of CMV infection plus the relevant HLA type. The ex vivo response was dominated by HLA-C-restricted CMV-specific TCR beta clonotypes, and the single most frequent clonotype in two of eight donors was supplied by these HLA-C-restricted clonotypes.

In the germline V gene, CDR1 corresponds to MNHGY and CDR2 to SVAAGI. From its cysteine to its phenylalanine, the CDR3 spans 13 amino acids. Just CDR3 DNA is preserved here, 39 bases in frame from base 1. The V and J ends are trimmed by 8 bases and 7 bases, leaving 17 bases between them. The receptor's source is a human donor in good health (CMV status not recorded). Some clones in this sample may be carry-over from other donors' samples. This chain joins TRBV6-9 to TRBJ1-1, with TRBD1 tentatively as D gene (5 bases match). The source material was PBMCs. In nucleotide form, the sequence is TGTGCCAGCTTGACAGACAGCATTAATGAAGCTTTCTTT. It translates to CASLTDSINEAFF.